Included here is one T cell receptor beta chain sequence, with context. The sample originates from a study of T cell changes during pregnancy in multiple sclerosis. Sequencing used immunoSEQ multiplex PCR; TCRdb keeps in-frame clones, though not all of them. The sample holds about 17,000 clones, around 90% seen once. This CDR3 spans 14 amino acids. The V gene's germline CDR1 is SGHDT and CDR2 YYEEEE. V gave up 3 bases and J gave up 1 base, with 10 bases separating them. The chain recombines TRBV5-6 with TRBJ1-1; D call uncertain. The TCR originated in a female donor in good health, enrolled as a control in a pregnancy study. This sample comprised CD8+ T cells from peripheral blood mononuclear cells, obtained after pregnancy. The CDR3 nucleotides read TGTGCCAGCAGCTCCCCACAGCAGAACACTGAAGCTTTCTTT. Its translation is CASSSPQQNTEAFF.